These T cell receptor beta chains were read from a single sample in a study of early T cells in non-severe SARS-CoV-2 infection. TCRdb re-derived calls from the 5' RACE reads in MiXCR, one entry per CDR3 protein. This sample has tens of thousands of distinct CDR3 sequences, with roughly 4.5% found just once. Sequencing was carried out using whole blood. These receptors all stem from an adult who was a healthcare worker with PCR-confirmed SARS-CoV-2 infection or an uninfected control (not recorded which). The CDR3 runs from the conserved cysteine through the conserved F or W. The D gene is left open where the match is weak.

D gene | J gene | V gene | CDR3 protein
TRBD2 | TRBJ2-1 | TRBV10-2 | CASSEGRVEQFF
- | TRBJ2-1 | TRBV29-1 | CSVEAAFF
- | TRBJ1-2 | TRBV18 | CASSPPSGTNYGYTF
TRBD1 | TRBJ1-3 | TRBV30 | CAWSGSEGAMENTIYF
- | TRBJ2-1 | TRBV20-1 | CSARDSAQGPYNEQFF
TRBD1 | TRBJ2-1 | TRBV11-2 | CASTRTGSSYNEQFF
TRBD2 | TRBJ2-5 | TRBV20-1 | CSARDLLAGGLQETQYF
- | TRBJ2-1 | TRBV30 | CAWSVKGRGYFNEQFF
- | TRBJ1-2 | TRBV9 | CASKRTDGPVYGYTF
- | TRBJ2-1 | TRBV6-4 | CASSMSGGGYNEQFF
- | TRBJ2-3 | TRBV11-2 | CASSSNGQKNTDTQYF
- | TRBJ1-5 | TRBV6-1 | CASNPQGINSNQPQHF
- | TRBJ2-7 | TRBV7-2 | CASSPQIGLNYEQYF
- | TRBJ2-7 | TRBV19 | CASSIGSRGLRYEQYF
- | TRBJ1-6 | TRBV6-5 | CASRPGVGSPLHF
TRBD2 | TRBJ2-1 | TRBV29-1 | CSVEGRLAGNNEQFF
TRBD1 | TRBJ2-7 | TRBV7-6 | CASSRGTGYEQYF
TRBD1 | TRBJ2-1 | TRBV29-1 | CSVATGVSYNEQFF
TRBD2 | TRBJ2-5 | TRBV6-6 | CASSYAGTRQETQYF
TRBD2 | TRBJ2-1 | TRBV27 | CASTRNGGEDNEQFF
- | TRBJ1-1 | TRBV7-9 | CASSFEHTEAFF
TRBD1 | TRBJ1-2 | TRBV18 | CASSLRTGTGDGYTF
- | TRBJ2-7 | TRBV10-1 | CASSDTGSEQYF
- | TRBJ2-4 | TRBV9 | CASSVGPQGGDIQYF
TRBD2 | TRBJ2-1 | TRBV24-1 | CATSDPPGAGGNNEQFF
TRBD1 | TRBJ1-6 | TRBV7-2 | CASSFRDSNSPLHF
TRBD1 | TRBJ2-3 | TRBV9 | CASSAHRTGSTDTQYF
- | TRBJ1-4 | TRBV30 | CAWSIGQTNEKLFF
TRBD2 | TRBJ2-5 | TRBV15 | CATSREAGETQYF
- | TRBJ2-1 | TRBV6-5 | CASSYARGSYNEQFF
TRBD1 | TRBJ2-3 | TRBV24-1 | CATSGQGSTDTQYF
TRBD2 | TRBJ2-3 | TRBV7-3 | CASSFSGGAAGDTQYF
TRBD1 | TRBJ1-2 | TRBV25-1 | CATGTVRGYTF
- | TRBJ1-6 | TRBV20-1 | CSARRGSSYNSPLHF
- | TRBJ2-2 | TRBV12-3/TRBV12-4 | CASSIARGHTGELFF
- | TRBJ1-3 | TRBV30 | CAWMPGSSENTIYF
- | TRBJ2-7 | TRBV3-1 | CASSHKDGYEQYF
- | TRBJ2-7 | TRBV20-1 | CSARGGSRDYEQYF
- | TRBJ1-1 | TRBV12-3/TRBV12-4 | CASRLNTEAFF
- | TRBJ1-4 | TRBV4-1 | CASSQIDSSTNEKLFF
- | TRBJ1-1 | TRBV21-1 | CASSKDSMNTEAFF